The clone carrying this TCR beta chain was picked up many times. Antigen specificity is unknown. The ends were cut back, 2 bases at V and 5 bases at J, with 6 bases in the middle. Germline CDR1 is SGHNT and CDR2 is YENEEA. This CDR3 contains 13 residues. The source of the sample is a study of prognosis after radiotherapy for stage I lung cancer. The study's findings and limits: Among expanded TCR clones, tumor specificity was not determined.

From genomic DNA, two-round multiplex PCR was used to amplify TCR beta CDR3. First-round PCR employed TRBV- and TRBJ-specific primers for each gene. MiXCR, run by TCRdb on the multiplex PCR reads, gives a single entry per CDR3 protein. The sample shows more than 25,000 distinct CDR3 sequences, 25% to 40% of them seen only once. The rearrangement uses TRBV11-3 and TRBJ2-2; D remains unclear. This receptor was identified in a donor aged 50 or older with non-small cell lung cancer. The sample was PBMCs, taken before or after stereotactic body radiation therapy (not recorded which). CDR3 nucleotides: TGTGCCAGCAGCTTACTTGGGACCGGGGAGCTGTTTTTT. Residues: CASSLLGTGELFF.